This section outlines one T cell receptor (beta chain) sequence together with its context. Profiling relied on immunoSEQ multiplex PCR, and the TCRdb table lists in-frame clones only, not all of them. Of tens of thousands of clones in the sample, about 80% were seen once. The entry originates in a study of fetal regulatory T cell absence and autoimmunity. This sequence originates from a newborn boy with IPEX syndrome. Material for sequencing was cord blood.

The CDR3 coding sequence is TGTGCCAGCAGCTCGGGGGCTGCCTACGAGCAGTACTTC. Protein sequence: CASSSGAAYEQYF. The rearrangement joins TRBV7-9 to TRBJ2-7; D may correspond to TRBD1 or TRBD2 (6 bases each). V shed 4 bases and J shed 2 bases, with 9 bases lying between them. CDR3 length: 13 amino acids. Germline V CDR1 and CDR2: SEHNR, FQNEAQ (reference sequence).